A single sample is the source of the 20 T cell receptor beta chains below, sequenced in a study of blood T cell repertoires in COVID-19. Profiled with immunoSEQ multiplex PCR; TCRdb holds only in-frame clones, not every one. The sample contains around 450,000 clones, 90% of which appear only once. The sequencing sample was made of PBMCs or T cells enriched from blood (not recorded which). All receptors come from a man between 18 and 35 years old who had recovered from COVID-19.

The rearrangement uses TRBV28 and TRBJ2-2; 15 bases are shared with TRBD2. Germline values: CDR1 MDHEN, CDR2 SYDVKM. J was trimmed by 5 bases and V by 6 bases; bases with no gene match: 7. The CDR3 sequence is 17 residues long. The CDR3 sequence: CASRPAGTSGRTGELFF. CDR3 nucleotide sequence: TGTGCCAGCAGACCCGCCGGGACTAGCGGGAGGACCGGGGAGCTGTTTTTT.

This clone was found once. This chain connects TRBV6-5 to TRBJ2-7; 10 bases are shared with TRBD2. V was clipped by 6 bases and J by 5 bases; unmatched bases: 7. Germline values: CDR1 MNHEY, CDR2 SVGAGI. CDR3 length equals 14 residues. The CDR3 spells CASRPSGSLHEQYF. CDR3 DNA: TGTGCCAGCAGACCTAGCGGGAGCCTCCACGAGCAGTACTTC.

This chain uses TRBV5-8 with TRBJ1-6, with D possibly matching TRBD1 (5 bases). CDR1 and CDR2 (germline): SGHTS, YDEGEE. The V end was cut by 4 bases, the J end by 10 bases, with 18 bases between. The CDR3 is 15 amino acids. Written as DNA, the CDR3 is TGTGCCAGCAGCCGTGAAGGGGCTCATGGGTCACCCCTCCACTTT. The encoded protein is CASSREGAHGSPLHF.

The chain joins TRBV19 to TRBJ2-5; D is perhaps TRBD2 (5 bases). V was clipped by 6 bases and J by 2 bases, with 13 bases between them. This CDR3 region has 14 residues. Germline-derived CDR1 and CDR2 are LNHDA and SQIVND (reference sequence). CDR3 DNA sequence: TGTGCCAGTAGATCCCCTGGCGGGCAAGAGACCCAGTACTTC. Its translation is CASRSPGGQETQYF.

This chain connects TRBV5-1 to TRBJ1-4; TRBD1 agrees at 9 bases. V gave up 3 bases and J gave up 8 bases; unmatched junction bases: 5. The CDR3 length is 14 residues. Germline CDR1 SGHRS, CDR2 YFSETQ. CDR3 loop: CASSSGQGDEKLFF. CDR3 DNA: TGCGCCAGCAGCTCGGGACAGGGTGACGAAAAACTGTTTTTT. The full variable domain, with the rest looked up from reference TRBV5-1 and TRBJ1-4, is KAGVTQTPRYLIKTRGQQVTLSCSPISGHRSVSWYQQTPGQGLQFLFEYFSETQRNKGNFPGRFSGRQFSNSRSEMNVSTLELGDSALYLCASSSGQGDEKLFFGSGTQLSVL.

J is TRBJ1-1 and V is TRBV11-3, with a weak D call TRBD1 (5 bases). CDR1 and CDR2 from the germline V gene are SGHNT and YENEEA. This CDR3 comprises 15 residues. V was cut by 0 bases and J by 5 bases, with 13 bases left in between. CDR3 in DNA: TGTGCCAGCAGCTTAGATGTTACAGGAAGGACTGAAGCTTTCTTT. Translation: CASSLDVTGRTEAFF.

The chain carries TRBV18 and TRBJ2-2; a weak D match, TRBD1 (5 bases). V lost 5 bases to trimming and J lost 2 bases, with 12 bases between them. The germline V gene has CDR1 KGHSH and CDR2 LQKENI. This CDR3 is 15 amino acids long. CDR3 residues: CASSYRTSNTGELFF. The CDR3 nucleotides read TGTGCCAGCTCATACAGGACGTCTAACACCGGGGAGCTGTTTTTT. The entire variable domain, with the rest obtained from reference TRBV18 and TRBJ2-2, is as follows: NAGVMQNPRHLVRRRGQEARLRCSPMKGHSHVYWYRQLPEEGLKFMVYLQKENIIDESGMPKERFSAEFPKEGPSILRIQQVVRGDSAAYFCASSYRTSNTGELFFGEGSRLTVL.

The chain carries TRBV19 and TRBJ2-3; 11 bases agree with TRBD2. The CDR3 covers 18 residues. V lost 4 bases, J lost 5 bases, and 14 bases stayed unmatched. Germline V CDR1 and CDR2: LNHDA, SQIVND (reference sequence). The CDR3 here is CASSTGETSGSYQDTQYF. The CDR3, as DNA: TGTGCCAGTAGTACGGGAGAAACTAGCGGGAGCTATCAAGATACGCAGTATTTT.

The chain links TRBV7-9 to TRBJ2-5, with unresolved D. Germline-derived CDR1 and CDR2 are SEHNR and FQNEAQ (reference sequence). V was pared by 5 bases and J by 5 bases, with 12 bases between. The CDR3 covers 13 residues. The CDR3, as DNA: TGTGCCAGCAGCCTAACCTACGGGGAGACCCAGTACTTC. It codes for CASSLTYGETQYF.

This sequence joins TRBV4-1 and TRBJ1-1, with a tentative D call TRBD1 (6 bases). Trimming removed 0 bases from V and 7 bases from J, with 24 bases in between. Germline CDR1 is MGHRA and CDR2 is YSYEKL. CDR3 length equals 18 residues. CDR3 sequence reads: CASSQDQAGGRLTGEAFF. DNA of the CDR3: TGCGCCAGCAGCCAAGATCAGGCGGGGGGCAGGTTAACTGGTGAAGCTTTCTTT.

The rearrangement links TRBV9 to TRBJ2-7; TRBD2 agrees at 8 bases. After removal of 6 bases from V and 3 bases from J, the junction contained 11 bases not matched to a gene. Germline V gene lookup returns CDR1 SGDLS and CDR2 YYNGEE. The CDR3 extends over 15 amino acids. The CDR3 protein is CASNPGGLAGYEQYF. In DNA, the CDR3 is TGTGCCAGCAACCCGGGTGGGCTAGCGGGCTACGAGCAGTACTTC.

V gene TRBV27 combines with J gene TRBJ1-5; 11 bases are a match to TRBD1. J lost 7 bases, V lost 8 bases, and 10 bases had no gene match. Germline V CDR1 and CDR2: MNHEY, SMNVEV (reference sequence). The CDR3 has 15 residues. For the CDR3, the DNA is TGTGCCAGCCGTCTGGGACAGGGGGTAGGACAGCCCCAGCATTTT. This codes for CASRLGQGVGQPQHF.

V and J are TRBV6-5 and TRBJ1-5, with D uncertain. CDR1 and CDR2 (germline): MNHEY, SVGAGI. The CDR3 loop spans 14 amino acids. V lost 4 bases, J lost 4 bases, and 11 bases lay in between. CDR3 DNA sequence: TGTGCCAGCAGTTTACGTCCCACTAATCAGCCCCAGCATTTT. Translated, it gives CASSLRPTNQPQHF.

Points on this clone: A read error likely explains this, since a far larger clone differs by one base. This chain uses TRBV7-8 with TRBJ1-1; D call uncertain. Deletions cut 1 base from V and 0 bases from J, with 3 bases between. There are 13 residues in the CDR3. CDR1 SGHVS and CDR2 FQNEAQ come from the germline V gene. This chain's CDR3 is CASSLVMNTEAFF. The CDR3 DNA reads as TGTGCCAGCAGCTTAGTCATGAACACTGAAGCTTTCTTT.

The chain has TRBV19 and TRBJ1-2; 7 bases match TRBD1. V trimming: 11 bases; J trimming: 6 bases; junction bases outside the gene matches: 12. The CDR3 has 13 residues. The V gene's germline CDR1 is LNHDA and CDR2 SQIVND (reference sequence). DNA of the CDR3: TGTGCCGCAGGCCGCAGGGGGACGGATGGCTACACCTTC. It encodes CAAGRRGTDGYTF.

The chain joins TRBV19 to TRBJ2-1; possible D gene TRBD1, 5 bases. The CDR3 loop spans 14 amino acids. Trimming pared 5 bases from V and 0 bases from J, leaving 8 bases between. Germline-derived CDR1 and CDR2 are LNHDA and SQIVND (reference sequence). CDR3 residues: CASSPQGSYNEQFF. In DNA, the CDR3 is TGTGCCAGTAGTCCCCAGGGCTCCTACAATGAGCAGTTCTTC.

The chain employs TRBV11-2 and TRBJ1-3; maybe TRBD1 (5 bases). The CDR3 spans 15 residues. The ends were cut back, 2 bases at V and 0 bases at J, with 8 bases in the middle. Germline values: CDR1 SGHAT, CDR2 FQNNGV. CDR3 nucleotide sequence: TGTGCCAGCAGCTTATACAGGCTCTCTGGAAACACCATATATTTT. This encodes CASSLYRLSGNTIYF.

The sample holds one count of this clone. V usage is TRBV11-2 and J usage is TRBJ2-7; TRBD1 might be the D (5 bases). The CDR3 sequence is 13 residues long. The ends were cut back, 0 bases at V and 8 bases at J, with 11 bases in the middle. Germline values: CDR1 SGHAT, CDR2 FQNNGV. The CDR3 nucleotides are TGTGCCAGCAGCTTAGATCAGGGTACTAAGCAGTACTTC. This codes for CASSLDQGTKQYF.

The chain carries TRBV2 and TRBJ1-3, with D unresolved. Germline-derived CDR1 and CDR2 are SNHLY and FYNNEI. The CDR3 covers 12 residues. Trimming took 4 bases from V and 2 from J, leaving 3 bases between them. DNA of the CDR3: TGTGCCAGCAGTGTCGCTGGAAACACCATATATTTT. This translates into CASSVAGNTIYF.

The CDR3 spells CASSGQVYEQYF. The CDR3 DNA is TGTGCCAGCAGCGGACAGGTATACGAGCAGTACTTC. V is TRBV5-8 and J is TRBJ2-7; 7 bases match TRBD1. The V segment lost 4 bases and the J segment 4 bases; nucleotides outside the gene matches: 2. The CDR3 runs 12 residues. Germline CDR1 reads SGHTS; CDR2 reads YDEGEE.